This T cell receptor beta chain is from a study of T cell responses to AZD1222 COVID-19 vaccine. Produced via immunoSEQ multiplex PCR; TCRdb's table is partial and in-frame only. The table shows some 130,000 clones, with 88% occurring only once. The material sequenced was peripheral blood, taken on day 0 of MenACWY control vaccination. The sequence was collected from an adult in good health.

The CDR3 nucleotides read TGCGCCAGCAGCCTGGACGGCCTGGATGAGCAGTTCTTC. It codes for CASSLDGLDEQFF. The V call is TRBV5-1, the J call TRBJ2-1; no reliable D call. V was shortened by 4 bases and J by 8 bases, with 13 bases between the two germline ends. Germline assignment: CDR1 SGHRS and CDR2 YFSETQ. The CDR3 totals 13 residues.